Each of the 2 T cell receptor beta chains below was sequenced from the same sample in a study of radiotherapy plus CTLA-4 blockade in lung cancer. Produced via immunoSEQ multiplex PCR; TCRdb's table is partial and in-frame only. In the table there are around 99,000 clones, 85% to 90% of which are singletons. The specimen comprised peripheral blood, sampled from a patient treated with radiotherapy plus ipilimumab. The origin of the receptors is a human donor with non-small cell lung cancer that progressed on radiotherapy plus ipilimumab.

CDR3 sequence: CASSLASQTGELFF. The CDR3 coding sequence is TGCGCCAGCAGCCTTGCTAGCCAGACCGGGGAGCTGTTTTTT. V gene TRBV5-1 combines with J gene TRBJ2-2, with a possible D match to TRBD2 (5 bases). V was pared by 4 bases and J by 5 bases, with 12 bases between. The CDR3 loop spans 14 amino acids. The germline gives CDR1 SGHRS, CDR2 YFSETQ. The whole variable domain, remainder taken from reference TRBV5-1 and TRBJ2-2, is KAGVTQTPRYLIKTRGQQVTLSCSPISGHRSVSWYQQTPGQGLQFLFEYFSETQRNKGNFPGRFSGRQFSNSRSEMNVSTLELGDSALYLCASSLASQTGELFFGEGSRLTVL.

This clone was recorded only once. J is TRBJ2-7 and V is TRBV2; 8 nucleotides line up with TRBD2. V shed 4 bases, J shed 3 bases, and the junction held 8 bases outside the gene matches. Germline assignment: CDR1 SNHLY and CDR2 FYNNEI. This CDR3 contains 15 residues. The CDR3 region is CASSGAGTSLYEQYF. In DNA form, the CDR3 reads TGTGCCAGCAGTGGGGCCGGGACTAGTCTCTACGAGCAGTACTTC.